These 25 T cell receptor beta chains came from one sample sequenced in a study of blood T cell repertoires in COVID-19. The table came from immunoSEQ multiplex PCR; TCRdb's copy has only in-frame clones and leaves some out. The data show 130,000 to 150,000 clones, with more than 75% seen just once and 15% held by the top ten. Sequencing input: peripheral blood. The receptors were gathered from a human donor with acute or convalescent COVID-19. The donor label of this sample is uncertain.

This rearrangement joins TRBV6-5 to TRBJ2-7; D is possibly TRBD1 (5 bases). This CDR3 is built from 15 residues. The V and J ends lost 2 bases and 4 bases respectively, with 15 bases between them. Germline CDR1 MNHEY, CDR2 SVGAGI. CDR3 region: CASSYPPKGLYEQYF. The DNA for the CDR3 is TGTGCCAGCAGTTACCCCCCCAAGGGGTTGTACGAGCAGTACTTC.

The chain has TRBV5-5 and TRBJ1-2; D remains unclear. This CDR3 has 16 residues. The germline gives CDR1 SGHKS, CDR2 YYEKEE (reference sequence). Deletions cut 0 bases from V and 0 bases from J, with 12 bases between. CDR3 in amino acids: CASSLAMGRSNYGYTF. The CDR3 DNA reads TGTGCCAGCAGCTTGGCCATGGGCCGTTCTAACTATGGCTACACCTTC.

The V call is TRBV19, the J call TRBJ1-4, with 12 nucleotides matching TRBD1. V trimming: 4 bases; J trimming: 4 bases; junction bases outside the gene matches: 4. The CDR3 totals 16 residues. Germline V gene lookup returns CDR1 LNHDA and CDR2 SQIVND (reference sequence). The CDR3 region is CASSTGTGGINEKLFF. The CDR3 DNA is TGTGCCAGTAGTACCGGGACAGGGGGCATTAATGAAAAACTGTTTTTT.

This chain links TRBV7-6 with TRBJ2-3, with D possibly TRBD2 on 6 matching bases. The CDR3 is 13 residues long. Trimming left V 5 bases short and J 2 bases short, with 8 bases between. Germline V gene data show CDR1 as SGHVS and CDR2 as FNYEAQ. CDR3 sequence: CASSRGNTDTQYF. The CDR3 DNA is TGTGCCAGCAGCCGGGGGAACACAGATACGCAGTATTTT.

The CDR3 DNA reads as TGCGCCAGCAGCGTGACAGGGACTTCGAGCTACACCTTC. Protein product: CASSVTGTSSYTF. The chain carries TRBV5-1 and TRBJ1-2, with 7 nucleotides matching TRBD1. Germline V gene data show CDR1 as SGHRS and CDR2 as YFSETQ. V was clipped by 4 bases and J by 9 bases; unmatched bases: 9. The CDR3 has 13 residues.

The chain links TRBV5-4 to TRBJ1-2; perhaps TRBD1 as D (6 bases). Trimming removed 1 base from V and 4 bases from J, with 20 bases in between. The length of the CDR3 is 17 residues. Germline CDR1 reads SGHNT; CDR2 reads YYREEE (reference sequence). CDR3 nucleotides: TGTGCCAGCAGCTTGAAAAACAGGGACCCTACCATCTATGGCTACACCTTC. Translating it yields CASSLKNRDPTIYGYTF.

The chain joins TRBV6-6 to TRBJ2-2, with TRBD1 matching 7 bases. CDR3 length: 15 residues. J gave up 0 bases and V 4 bases, and 2 bases lay outside the gene matches. Germline V CDR1 and CDR2: MNHNY, SVGAGI (reference sequence). CDR3 in amino acids: CASSSGTANTGELFF. The CDR3 bases are TGTGCCAGCAGTTCCGGGACAGCGAACACCGGGGAGCTGTTTTTT.

The chain carries TRBV3-1 (or the pseudogene TRBV3-2) and TRBJ2-1; 10 bases are a match to TRBD2. The CDR3 loop spans 15 amino acids. With V trimmed by 0 bases and J by 8 bases, 4 bases remained unmatched. Germline V gene sequence: CDR1 LGHDT, CDR2 YNNKEL (reference sequence). The CDR3 sequence: CASSQETSGVDEQFF. DNA of the CDR3: TGTGCCAGCAGCCAAGAAACTAGCGGGGTTGATGAGCAGTTCTTC.

The rearrangement links TRBV11-2 to TRBJ1-2; no reliable D call. V was shortened by 5 bases and J by 9 bases, with 16 bases between the two germline ends. The CDR3 runs 13 residues. The germline V gene has CDR1 SGHAT and CDR2 FQNNGV. The CDR3 DNA is TGTGCCAGCAGCCAACAACGGGGTGGTAGCTACACCTTC. Amino acids: CASSQQRGGSYTF.

The rearrangement uses TRBV19 and TRBJ1-5; TRBD1 matches at 7 bases. The CDR3 is 16 amino acids. CDR1 LNHDA and CDR2 SQIVND come from the germline V gene (reference sequence). V trimming: 5 bases; J trimming: 5 bases; junction bases outside the gene matches: 12. This chain's CDR3 is CASSSLVDREYQPQHF. The CDR3 DNA follows: TGTGCCAGTAGTTCCCTGGTTGACAGGGAGTATCAGCCCCAGCATTTT.

The V call is TRBV18, the J call TRBJ2-7, with 7 bases fitting TRBD1. This CDR3 spans 14 amino acids. J gave up 3 bases and V 3 bases, and 5 bases lay outside the gene matches. Germline CDR1 is KGHSH and CDR2 is LQKENI. The CDR3 DNA sequence: TGTGCCAGCTCACCTTCCCGGGACAGCTACGAGCAGTACTTC. Translating it yields CASSPSRDSYEQYF.

The V and J genes are TRBV11-2 and TRBJ2-5, with D tentatively TRBD2 (5 bases). Germline V gene sequence: CDR1 SGHAT, CDR2 FQNNGV. The CDR3 has 14 amino acids. V was cut by 1 base and J by 8 bases, with 14 bases left in between. CDR3 sequence: CASSLVASPPTQYF. In DNA form, the CDR3 reads TGTGCCAGCAGCTTAGTGGCTAGCCCCCCTACCCAGTACTTC.

This clone is a singleton in its sample. The V call is TRBV18, the J call TRBJ1-5; D not certain. The CDR3 sequence is 13 residues long. V lost 3 bases to trimming and J lost 4 bases, with 7 bases between them. Per germline, CDR1 KGHSH and CDR2 LQKENI. The CDR3 coding sequence is TGTGCCAGCTCACCCGGGGTAAATCAGCCCCAGCATTTT. It encodes CASSPGVNQPQHF.

The table lists this clone with a few counts. The V and J genes are TRBV3-1 (or the pseudogene TRBV3-2) and TRBJ1-2; D call uncertain. Trimming took off 2 bases at V and 8 bases at J, with 9 bases between the two ends. This CDR3 is 12 amino acids long. Germline CDR1 is LGHDT and CDR2 is YNNKEL (reference sequence). Here the CDR3 DNA reads TGTGCCAGCAGCCAATCGACTAACGGCTACACCTTC. Encoded protein: CASSQSTNGYTF.

This rearrangement joins TRBV3-1 (or the pseudogene TRBV3-2) to TRBJ1-1, with a tentative D call TRBD1 (6 bases). V was shortened by 1 base and J by 3 bases, with 9 bases between the two germline ends. The CDR3 sequence is 14 residues long. The germline V gene encodes CDR1 LGHDT and CDR2 YNNKEL (reference sequence). This CDR3 reads CASSQANRDTEAFF. CDR3 in DNA: TGTGCCAGCAGCCAAGCTAACAGGGACACTGAAGCTTTCTTT.

This rearrangement joins TRBV7-6 to TRBJ2-7, with D uncertain. Germline loops: CDR1 SGHVS, CDR2 FNYEAQ. The ends were cut back, 3 bases at V and 3 bases at J, with 6 bases in the middle. CDR3 size: 12 residues. The CDR3 DNA is TGTGCCAGCAGCTTGAACGGCTACGAGCAGTACTTC. It yields the protein CASSLNGYEQYF.

This clone has ten or more counts. The V gene is TRBV21-1, the J gene TRBJ1-1; the D call in the table, TRBD1, was not verified against the DNA. TRBV21-1 is a pseudogene segment. CDR3 length: 18 residues. CDR3 protein: CASSKRPGKQGLNTEAFF. DNA of the CDR3: TGTGCCAGCAGCAAAAGGCCGGGTAAACAGGGATTGAACACTGAAGCTTTCTTT.

The chain combines TRBV29-1 with TRBJ1-5; D not resolved. The V gene's germline CDR1 is SQVTM and CDR2 ANQGSEA. Trimming cost V 7 bases and J 0 bases, with 10 bases left between them. There are 13 residues in the CDR3. The CDR3 DNA is TGCAGCGCCACAGAAAATAGCAATCAGCCCCAGCATTTT. Its protein product is CSATENSNQPQHF.

CDR3 in DNA: TGTGCCAGCAGCTCACGGGGGGACAGGGTGAACTATGGCTACACCTTC. Encoded protein: CASSSRGDRVNYGYTF. The V call is TRBV7-9, the J call TRBJ1-2; TRBD1 matches 9 bases. Germline V CDR1 and CDR2: SEHNR, FQNEAQ (reference sequence). The CDR3 runs 16 residues. V dropped 4 bases and J dropped 2; count of bases not matched to a gene: 8.

This chain joins TRBV7-9 and TRBJ2-3; 11 bases align to TRBD1. The ends lost 0 bases at V and 3 bases at J; junction bases unmatched: 2. Germline CDR1 is SEHNR and CDR2 is FQNEAQ (reference sequence). The CDR3 loop spans 16 amino acids. DNA of the CDR3: TGTGCCAGCAGCTTAGCGGGACAGGGGGAAACAGATACGCAGTATTTT. Its translation is CASSLAGQGETDTQYF.

This rearrangement joins TRBV6-2 or TRBV6-3 to TRBJ2-5, with TRBD1 matching 7 bases. Germline lookup yields CDR1 MNHEY and CDR2 SVGEGT. J lost 5 bases, V lost 2 bases, and 14 bases had no gene match. The CDR3 has 17 residues. This CDR3 is CASSYLRRQGIGETQYF. CDR3 coding DNA: TGTGCCAGCAGTTACCTTCGCAGACAGGGTATCGGGGAGACCCAGTACTTC.

The rearrangement joins TRBV4-1 to TRBJ1-2, with TRBD1 as a possible D gene (6 bases). Trimming left V 0 bases short and J 4 bases short, with 15 bases between. Germline V gene sequence: CDR1 MGHRA, CDR2 YSYEKL. There are 16 residues in the CDR3. Here the CDR3 reads CASSQDPGQSPYGYTF. The CDR3 DNA is TGCGCCAGCAGCCAAGATCCTGGACAGTCCCCCTATGGCTACACCTTC.

The chain couples TRBV12-5 to TRBJ1-1, with D perhaps TRBD1 (5 bases). The CDR3 totals 15 residues. In germline, CDR1 is LGHNT, CDR2 FRNRAP. V gave up 1 base and J gave up 8 bases, with 17 bases separating them. The chain's CDR3 is CASGLAGTGGREAFF. The CDR3 DNA is TGTGCTAGTGGTTTGGCCGGGACGGGGGGTCGGGAAGCTTTCTTT.

The V gene is TRBV5-5, the J gene TRBJ1-2, with a tentative D call TRBD1 (6 bases). CDR3 length: 15 residues. V was clipped by 0 bases and J by 4 bases, with 13 bases between them. Germline V CDR1 and CDR2: SGHKS, YYEKEE (reference sequence). This CDR3 reads CASSLAPGQTYGYTF. The CDR3 region has the DNA TGTGCCAGCAGCTTGGCCCCAGGACAGACCTATGGCTACACCTTC.

V is TRBV5-8 and J is TRBJ2-5; no clear D. Trimming cost V 4 bases and J 6 bases, with 13 bases left between them. CDR1 is SGHTS and CDR2 is YDEGEE in the germline V gene. There are 13 residues in the CDR3. The CDR3 loop is CASSPSPGKTQYF. The CDR3, as DNA: TGTGCCAGCAGCCCCAGTCCAGGCAAGACCCAGTACTTC.